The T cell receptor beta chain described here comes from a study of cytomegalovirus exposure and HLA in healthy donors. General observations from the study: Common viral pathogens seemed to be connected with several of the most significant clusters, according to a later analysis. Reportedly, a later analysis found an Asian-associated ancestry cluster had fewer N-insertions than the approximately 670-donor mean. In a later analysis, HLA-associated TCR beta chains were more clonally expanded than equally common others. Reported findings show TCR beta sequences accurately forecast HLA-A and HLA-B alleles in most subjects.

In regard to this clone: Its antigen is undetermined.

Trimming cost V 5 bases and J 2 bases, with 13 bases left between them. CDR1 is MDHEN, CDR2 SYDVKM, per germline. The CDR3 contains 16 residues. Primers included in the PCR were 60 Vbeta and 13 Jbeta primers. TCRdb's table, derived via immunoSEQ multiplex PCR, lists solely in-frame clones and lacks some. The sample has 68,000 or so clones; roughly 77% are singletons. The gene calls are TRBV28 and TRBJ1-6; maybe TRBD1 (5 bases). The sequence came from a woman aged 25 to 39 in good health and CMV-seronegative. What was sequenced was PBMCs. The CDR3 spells CASSEPPTAYNSPLHF. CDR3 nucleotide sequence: TGTGCCAGCAGTGAACCCCCGACAGCCTATAATTCACCCCTCCACTTT. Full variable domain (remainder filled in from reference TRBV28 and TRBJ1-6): DVKVTQSSRYLVKRTGEKVFLECVQDMDHENMFWYRQDPGLGLRLIYFSYDVKMKEKGDIPEGYSVSREKKERFSLILESASTNQTSMYLCASSEPPTAYNSPLHFGNGTRLTVT.